The entry below gives a single T cell receptor (beta chain) sequence along with its context. Its antigen is undetermined. The CDR3 has 15 amino acids. In germline, CDR1 is KGHSH, CDR2 LQKENI. Trimming cost V 6 bases and J 9 bases; bases outside gene matches: 11. This record belongs to a study of cytomegalovirus exposure and HLA in healthy donors. Turning to the study itself: Early released data had about 80 million unique TCRs, all coming from HLA-typed donors. Findings and caveats of the study: Later analysis associated a missense DCLRE1C variant with TCR beta V- and J-gene trimming. When analyzed later, the rates of TCR association showed variation by HLA locus, with DRB1 the most and HLA-C the fewest.

It was with 60 Vbeta and 13 Jbeta primers that the PCR ran. TCRdb's table, derived via immunoSEQ multiplex PCR, lists solely in-frame clones and lacks some. In the table there are around 150,000 clones, around 84% of which are singletons. The rearrangement joins TRBV18 to TRBJ2-1; the match to TRBD1 covers 10 bases. Sequencing was done on a sample of PBMCs. This sequence was found in a man between 50 and 59 years old in good health and CMV-seropositive. The CDR3 sequence: CASSPGQGTLGEQFF. The CDR3 bases are TGTGCCAGCTCTCCGGGACAGGGGACCCTCGGTGAGCAGTTCTTC.